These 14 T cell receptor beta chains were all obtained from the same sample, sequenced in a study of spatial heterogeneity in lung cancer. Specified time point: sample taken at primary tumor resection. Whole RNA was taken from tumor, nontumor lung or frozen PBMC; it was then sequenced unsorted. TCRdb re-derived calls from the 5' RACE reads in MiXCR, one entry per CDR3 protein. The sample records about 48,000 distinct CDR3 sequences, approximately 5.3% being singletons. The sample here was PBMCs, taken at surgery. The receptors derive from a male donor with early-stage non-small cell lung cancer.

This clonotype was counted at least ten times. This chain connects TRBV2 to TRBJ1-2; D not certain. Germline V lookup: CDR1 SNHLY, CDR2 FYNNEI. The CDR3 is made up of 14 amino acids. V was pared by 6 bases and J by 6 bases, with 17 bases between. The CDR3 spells CASSERQQVNGYTF. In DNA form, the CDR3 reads TGTGCCAGCAGCGAACGGCAGCAGGTTAATGGCTACACCTTC.

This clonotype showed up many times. CDR3: CASSEPSTSGSPDTQYF. CDR3 nucleotides: TGTGCCAGCAGCGAGCCGTCGACTAGCGGGAGCCCAGATACGCAGTATTTT. The chain combines TRBV6-1 with TRBJ2-3; 12 positions agree with TRBD2. The CDR3 loop spans 17 amino acids. Germline loops: CDR1 MNHNS, CDR2 SASEGT. V dropped 6 bases and J dropped 4; count of bases not matched to a gene: 11.

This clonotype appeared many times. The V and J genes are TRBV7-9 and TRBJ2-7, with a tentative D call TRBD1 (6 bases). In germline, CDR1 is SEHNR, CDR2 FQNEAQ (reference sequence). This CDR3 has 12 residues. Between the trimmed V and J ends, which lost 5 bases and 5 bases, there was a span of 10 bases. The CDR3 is CASSLTGNEQYF. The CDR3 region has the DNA TGTGCCAGCAGCCTCACAGGGAACGAGCAGTACTTC.

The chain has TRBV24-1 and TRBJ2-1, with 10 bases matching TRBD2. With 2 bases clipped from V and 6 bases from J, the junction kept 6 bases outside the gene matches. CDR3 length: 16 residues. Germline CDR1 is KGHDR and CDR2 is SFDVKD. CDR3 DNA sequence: TGTGCCACCAGTGATTCAGGACTAGCGGACTGCAATGAGCAGTTCTTC. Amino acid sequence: CATSDSGLADCNEQFF.

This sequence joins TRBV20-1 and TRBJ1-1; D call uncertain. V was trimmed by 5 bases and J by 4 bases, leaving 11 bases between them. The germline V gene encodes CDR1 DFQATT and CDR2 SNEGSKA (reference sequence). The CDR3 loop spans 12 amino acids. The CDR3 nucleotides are TGCAGTGCTTCTAAATGGGGCACTGAAGCTTTCTTT. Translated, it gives CSASKWGTEAFF.

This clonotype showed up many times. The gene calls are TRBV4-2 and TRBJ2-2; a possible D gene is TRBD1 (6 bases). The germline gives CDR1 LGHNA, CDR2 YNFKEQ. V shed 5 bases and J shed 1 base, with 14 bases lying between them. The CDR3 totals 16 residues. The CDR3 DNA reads TGTGCCAGCAGCACCCGACCACAGGGGAACACCGGGGAGCTGTTTTTT. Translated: CASSTRPQGNTGELFF.

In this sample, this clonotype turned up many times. The CDR3 spells CSARDRVRSGNTIYF. The CDR3, as DNA: TGCAGTGCTAGAGACCGCGTCCGCTCTGGAAACACCATATATTTT. This chain connects TRBV20-1 to TRBJ1-3; D not resolved. The germline V gene encodes CDR1 DFQATT and CDR2 SNEGSKA (reference sequence). The CDR3 is 15 residues long. Trimming took 0 bases from V and 0 from J, leaving 9 bases between them.

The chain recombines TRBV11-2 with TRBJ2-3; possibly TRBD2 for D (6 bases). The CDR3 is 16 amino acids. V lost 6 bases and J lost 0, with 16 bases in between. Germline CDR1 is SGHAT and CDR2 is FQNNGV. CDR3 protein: CASSRAPGTSTDTQYF. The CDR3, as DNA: TGTGCCAGCAGTCGAGCCCCGGGGACTAGCACAGATACGCAGTATTTT.

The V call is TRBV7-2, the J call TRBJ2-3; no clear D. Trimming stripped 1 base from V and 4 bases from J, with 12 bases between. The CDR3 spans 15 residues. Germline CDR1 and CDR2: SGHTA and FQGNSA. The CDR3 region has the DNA TGTGCCAGCAGCTTAGAAACCGGGCTAGCAGATACGCAGTATTTT. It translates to CASSLETGLADTQYF.

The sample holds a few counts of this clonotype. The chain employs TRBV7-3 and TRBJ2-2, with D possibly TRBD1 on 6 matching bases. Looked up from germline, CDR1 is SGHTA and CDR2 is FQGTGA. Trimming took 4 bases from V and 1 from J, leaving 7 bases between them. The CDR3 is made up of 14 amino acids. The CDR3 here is CASSSDRNTGELFF. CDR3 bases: TGTGCCAGCAGCTCGGACAGGAACACCGGGGAGCTGTTTTTT. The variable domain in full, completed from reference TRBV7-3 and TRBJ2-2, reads GAGVSQTPSNKVTEKGKYVELRCDPISGHTALYWYRQSLGQGPEFLIYFQGTGAADDSGLPNDRFFAVRPEGSVSTLKIQRTERGDSAVYLCASSSDRNTGELFFGEGSRLTVL.

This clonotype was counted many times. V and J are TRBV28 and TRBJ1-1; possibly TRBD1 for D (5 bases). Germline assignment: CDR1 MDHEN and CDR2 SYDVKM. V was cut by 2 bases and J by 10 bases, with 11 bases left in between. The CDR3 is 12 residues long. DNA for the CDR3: TGTGCCAGCAGTTTAGGGGGTAGAGGAGCTTTCTTT. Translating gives CASSLGGRGAFF. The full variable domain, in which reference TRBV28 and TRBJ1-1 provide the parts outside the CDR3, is DVKVTQSSRYLVKRTGEKVFLECVQDMDHENMFWYRQDPGLGLRLIYFSYDVKMKEKGDIPEGYSVSREKKERFSLILESASTNQTSMYLCASSLGGRGAFFGQGTRLTVV.

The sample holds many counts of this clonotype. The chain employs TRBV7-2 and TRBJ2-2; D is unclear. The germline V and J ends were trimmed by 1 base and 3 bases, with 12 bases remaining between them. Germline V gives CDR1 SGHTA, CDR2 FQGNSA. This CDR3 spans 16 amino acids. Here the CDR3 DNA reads TGTGCCAGCAGCTTAGATCGGCAGGATGACACCGGGGAGCTGTTTTTT. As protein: CASSLDRQDDTGELFF.

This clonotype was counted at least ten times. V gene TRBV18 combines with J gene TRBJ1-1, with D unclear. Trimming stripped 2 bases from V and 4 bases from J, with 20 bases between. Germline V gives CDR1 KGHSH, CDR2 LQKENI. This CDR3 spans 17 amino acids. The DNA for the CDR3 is TGTGCCAGCTCACCATCCCCCCTGTTGGGCTGGGGCACTGAAGCTTTCTTT. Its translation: CASSPSPLLGWGTEAFF.

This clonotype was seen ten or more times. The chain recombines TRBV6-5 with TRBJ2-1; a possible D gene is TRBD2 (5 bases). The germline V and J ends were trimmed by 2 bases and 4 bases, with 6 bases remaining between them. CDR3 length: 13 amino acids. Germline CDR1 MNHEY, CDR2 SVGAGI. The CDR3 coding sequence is TGTGCCAGCAGTTACCGGGAATACAATGAGCAGTTCTTC. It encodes CASSYREYNEQFF.